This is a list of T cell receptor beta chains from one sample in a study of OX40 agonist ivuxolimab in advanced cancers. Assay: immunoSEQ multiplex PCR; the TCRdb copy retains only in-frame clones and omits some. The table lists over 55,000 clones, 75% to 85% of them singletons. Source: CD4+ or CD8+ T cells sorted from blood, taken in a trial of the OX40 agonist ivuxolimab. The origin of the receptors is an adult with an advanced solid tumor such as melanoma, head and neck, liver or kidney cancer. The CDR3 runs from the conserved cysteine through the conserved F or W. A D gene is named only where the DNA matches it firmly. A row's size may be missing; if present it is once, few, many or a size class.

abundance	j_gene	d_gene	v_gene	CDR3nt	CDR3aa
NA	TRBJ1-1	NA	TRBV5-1	TGCGCCAGCAGCTTGGAGGTCCCCTACCTTGAAGCTTTCTTT	CASSLEVPYLEAFF
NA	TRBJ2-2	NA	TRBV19	TGTGCCAGTAGTATAGAAGAGGAGGCCAGGGACACCGGGGAGCTGTTTTTT	CASSIEEEARDTGELFF
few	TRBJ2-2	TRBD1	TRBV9	TGTGCCAGCAGCTATCGGGACAGGGACGTCGGGGAGCTGTTTTTT	CASSYRDRDVGELFF
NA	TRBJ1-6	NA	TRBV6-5	TGTGCCAGCAGTTACAATAATTCACCCCTCCACTTT	CASSYNNSPLHF
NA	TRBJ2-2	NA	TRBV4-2	TGTGCCAGCAGCGTACTGGCGGGACAGAACACCGGGGAGCTGTTTTTT	CASSVLAGQNTGELFF
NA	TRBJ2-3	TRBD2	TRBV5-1	TGCGCCAGCACCGGACTAGCGGGGGCAGATACGCAGTATTTT	CASTGLAGADTQYF
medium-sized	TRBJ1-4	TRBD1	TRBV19	TGTGCCAGTAGTATTGGTCAGGGGGAGGGCGAAAAACTGTTTTTT	CASSIGQGEGEKLFF
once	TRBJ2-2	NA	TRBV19	TGTGCCAGTAGTAAAGACAGGAACACCGGGGAGCTGTTTTTT	CASSKDRNTGELFF
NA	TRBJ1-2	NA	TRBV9	TGTGCCAGCAGCGTAGCCACTAACTATGGCTACACCTTC	CASSVATNYGYTF
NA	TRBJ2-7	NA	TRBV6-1	TGTGCCAGTATTAAAGTCTACGAGCAGTACTTC	CASIKVYEQYF
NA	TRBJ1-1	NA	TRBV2	TGTGCCAGCAGTACGGGGATGAACACTGAAGCTTTCTTT	CASSTGMNTEAFF
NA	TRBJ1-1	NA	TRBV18	TGTGCCAGCTCACCACCGTTATTGGATCGCCCTTCGAACACTGAAGCTTTCTTT	CASSPPLLDRPSNTEAFF
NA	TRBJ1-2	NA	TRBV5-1	TGCGCCAGCAGCTTGGACGCCACTAACTATGGCTACACCTTC	CASSLDATNYGYTF
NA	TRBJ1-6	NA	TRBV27	TGTGCCAGCAGTGCTCCCAATTCACCCCTCCACTTT	CASSAPNSPLHF
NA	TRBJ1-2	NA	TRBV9	TGTGCCAGCAGCAGAACAGGGTGGGGCTACACCTTC	CASSRTGWGYTF
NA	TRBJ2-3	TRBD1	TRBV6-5	TGTGCCAGCAGTTACGTAGGGACAGGGTGGGATACGCAGTATTTT	CASSYVGTGWDTQYF
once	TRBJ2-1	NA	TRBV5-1	TGCGCCAGCAGCTTGTTCGAGAAGGGGATGTGGTTCTTC	CASSLFEKGMWFF
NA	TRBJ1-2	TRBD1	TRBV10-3	TGTGCCATCAGTGAGACAGGGGGCGCAGACTATGGCTACACCTTC	CAISETGGADYGYTF
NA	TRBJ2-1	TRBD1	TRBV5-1	TGCGCCAGCAGCCCAGGGACAGGGTGGGACAATGAGCAGTTCTTC	CASSPGTGWDNEQFF
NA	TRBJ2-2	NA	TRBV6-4	TGTGCCAGCAGTGACCCTACCGGGGAGCTGTTTTTT	CASSDPTGELFF
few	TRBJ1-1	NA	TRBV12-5	TGTGCTAGTGGTTTGGTACCGGTGGAGGGACTAGCTTTCTTT	CASGLVPVEGLAFF
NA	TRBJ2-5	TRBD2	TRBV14	TGTGCCAGCAGCCGAGGGGTAACTAGCGGACAAGAGACCCAGTACTTC	CASSRGVTSGQETQYF
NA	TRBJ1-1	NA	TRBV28	TGTGCCAGCAGTTTCGAGGGCTGGAACACTGAAGCTTTCTTT	CASSFEGWNTEAFF
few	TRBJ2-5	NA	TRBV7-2	TGTGCCAGCAGCTTAGACGTGACGAGCCTAGAGACCCAGTACTTC	CASSLDVTSLETQYF
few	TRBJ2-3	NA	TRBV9	TGTGCCAGCAGCTGGGGGGTTTATTCTAGCACAGATACGCAGTATTTT	CASSWGVYSSTDTQYF
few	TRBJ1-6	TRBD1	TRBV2	TGTGCCAGTAGTCTTTCCAGCTCGGGAGGGACAGGCTGGGGAAGGTCACCCCTCCACTTT	CASSLSSSGGTGWGRSPLHF
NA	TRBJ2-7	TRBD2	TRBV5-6	TGTGCCAGCACCCTAGCGGGGGAGTGGGAGCAGTACTTC	CASTLAGEWEQYF
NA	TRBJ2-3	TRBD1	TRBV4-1	TGCGCCAGCAGCCAGGGGGACAGGGCTACAGATACGCAGTATTTT	CASSQGDRATDTQYF
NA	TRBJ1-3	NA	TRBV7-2	TGTGCCAGCAGCTTAGAGAACCTCCTCTCTGGAAACACCATATATTTT	CASSLENLLSGNTIYF
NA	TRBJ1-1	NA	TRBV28	TGTGCCAGCAGTTTCCTGACTCCCCGGCGAGCTTTCTTT	CASSFLTPRRAFF
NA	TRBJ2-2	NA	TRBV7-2	TGTGCCAGCAGCCGACAGGAGGGCACCGGGGAGCTGTTTTTT	CASSRQEGTGELFF
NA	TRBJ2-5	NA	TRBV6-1	TGTGCCAGCAGTGAATTTAGGGAGGAGACCCAGTACTTC	CASSEFREETQYF
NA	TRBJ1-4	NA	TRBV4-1	TGCGCCAGCAGCCAAGACGGGTTTATTATTGGAACTAATGAAAAACTGTTTTTT	CASSQDGFIIGTNEKLFF
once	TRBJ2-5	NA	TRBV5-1	TGCGCCAGCAGCCCAGGGGGGGAGACCCAGTACTTC	CASSPGGETQYF
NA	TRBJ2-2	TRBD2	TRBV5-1	TGCGCCAGCACCCCAACGGGGGGTAACACCGGGGAGCTGTTTTTT	CASTPTGGNTGELFF
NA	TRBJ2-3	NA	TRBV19	TGTGCCAGTAGGGAGGGATATACGCAGTATTTT	CASREGYTQYF
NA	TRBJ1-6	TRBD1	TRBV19	TGTGCCAGTAGTATCGGCGACAGGGATAATTCACCCCTCCACTTT	CASSIGDRDNSPLHF
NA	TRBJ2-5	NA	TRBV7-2	TGTGCCAGCAGCCCTTTTCGGGGCGAGACCCAGTACTTC	CASSPFRGETQYF
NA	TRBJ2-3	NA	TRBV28	TGTGCCAGCAGTCCCCGACTAGAACCTAGCACAGATACGCAGTATTTT	CASSPRLEPSTDTQYF